Included here is one T cell receptor (beta chain) sequence, with context. The data stem from a study of blood T cell repertoires in COVID-19. Study-level background: Whether acute or convalescent, the COVID-19 samples came from the United States, Italy and Spain.

The V end was cut by 6 bases, the J end by 8 bases, with 13 bases between. Germline CDR1 is MNHEY and CDR2 is SVGAGI. There are 12 residues in the CDR3. Sequencing was performed with immunoSEQ multiplex PCR; in TCRdb, only in-frame clones are kept and a portion is missing. Found here are under 350,000 clones, roughly 80% of them singletons; the top ten hold roughly 9.4%. The specimen was peripheral blood. This receptor was obtained from a woman between 45 and 60 years old who had recovered from COVID-19. The genes are TRBV6-5 and TRBJ1-2; a weak D match, TRBD1 (6 bases). CDR3 protein: CASRQQGAGYTF. The CDR3 nucleotides read TGTGCCAGCAGACAACAGGGAGCGGGCTACACCTTC.